This passage covers 23 T cell receptor beta chains from one sample sequenced in a study of patients and donors after allogeneic stem cell transplantation. TCRdb recomputed calls from the RT-PCR reads with MiXCR, one row per CDR3 protein. Of about 230,000 distinct CDR3 sequences in the sample, 13% to 15% are singletons; the top ten hold around 10%. The sequenced material came from blood, either unsorted or a sorted T cell fraction (not recorded which). The receptors shown here come from a human donor who was either an allogeneic HSCT recipient or a stem cell or donor lymphocyte infusion donor (not recorded which). It is not recorded whose cells these are; they may come from a transplant donor.

This clonotype occurred a few times. The J gene is TRBJ1-2, the V gene TRBV7-3; 9 nucleotides align to TRBD1. The J segment lost 8 bases and the V segment lost 5 bases, leaving 9 bases of the junction unmatched. This CDR3 comprises 14 residues. Germline lookup yields CDR1 SGHTA and CDR2 FQGTGA. In DNA, the CDR3 is TGTGCCAGCAGCCCAGACAGGGGGACGTGGGGCTACACCTTC. Encoded protein: CASSPDRGTWGYTF.

This clonotype came up a few times. This chain joins TRBV25-1 and TRBJ2-5; D gene ambiguous. The V gene's germline CDR1 is MGHDK and CDR2 SYGVNS. The length of the CDR3 is 11 residues. V was cut by 2 bases and J by 9 bases, with 7 bases left in between. The CDR3 DNA reads as TGTGCCAGCAGTGAAATATCTTCCCAGTACTTC. It encodes CASSEISSQYF.

The chain employs TRBV12-3 or TRBV12-4 and TRBJ2-1; 7 positions agree with TRBD1. V lost 6 bases and J lost 3; bases outside the gene matches: 8. This CDR3 comprises 15 residues. As DNA, the CDR3 is TGTGCCAGCAGACTTACAGGGGCCAACTACAATGAGCAGTTCTTC. Encoded protein: CASRLTGANYNEQFF.

This chain links TRBV10-3 with TRBJ2-7; perhaps TRBD1 as D (6 bases). The CDR3 is made up of 11 amino acids. V was clipped by 5 bases and J by 4 bases, with 6 bases between them. Germline CDR1 and CDR2: ENHRY and SYGVKD. The CDR3 region is CAISTGYEQYF. The CDR3 bases are TGTGCCATCAGTACAGGGTACGAGCAGTACTTC.

The chain is built from TRBV14 and TRBJ1-3; no definite D call. Trimming took 0 bases from V and 2 from J, leaving 14 bases between them. The germline gives CDR1 SGHDN, CDR2 FVKESK. This CDR3 comprises 17 residues. The CDR3 DNA sequence: TGTGCCAGCAGCCAAGATATCGGAACAAGGGCTGGAAACACCATATATTTT. Its translation is CASSQDIGTRAGNTIYF. The whole variable domain, remainder taken from reference TRBV14 and TRBJ1-3, is EAGVTQFPSHSVIEKGQTVTLRCDPISGHDNLYWYRRVMGKEIKFLLHFVKESKQDESGMPNNRFLAERTGGTYSTLKVQPAELEDSGVYFCASSQDIGTRAGNTIYFGEGSWLTVV.

Many counts were recorded for this clonotype. The chain uses TRBV19 and TRBJ1-5; D perhaps matches TRBD1 (6 bases). Trimming removed 6 bases at V and 1 base at J, with 22 bases between. Germline V gene data show CDR1 as LNHDA and CDR2 as SQIVND (reference sequence). This CDR3 is built from 18 residues. In DNA, the CDR3 is TGTGCCAGTAGATCGACGGGGACGGTGGGGGCAAGCAATCAGCCCCAGCATTTT. Its protein product is CASRSTGTVGASNQPQHF. Full variable domain (outside the CDR3, taken from reference TRBV19 and TRBJ1-5): DGGITQSPKYLFRKEGQNVTLSCEQNLNHDAMYWYRQDPGQGLRLIYYSQIVNDFQKGDIAEGYSVSREKKESFPLTVTSAQKNPTAFYLCASRSTGTVGASNQPQHFGDGTRLSIL.

The rearrangement uses TRBV24-1 and TRBJ1-5; no clear D gene. V lost 9 bases and J 6 bases, leaving 17 bases between the germline ends. Germline V gene lookup returns CDR1 KGHDR and CDR2 SFDVKD. There are 14 residues in the CDR3. In nucleotides, the CDR3 is TGTGCCACCGACGGGCCTGTAATAGGTCAGCCCCAGCATTTT. This translates into CATDGPVIGQPQHF.

A few counts support this clonotype. The V and J genes are TRBV6-5 and TRBJ2-7; TRBD1 is a possible D gene (6 bases). The CDR3 spans 12 residues. CDR1 is MNHEY, CDR2 SVGAGI, per germline. The V gene lost 8 bases and the J gene lost 2 bases, with 10 bases spanning the gap. CDR3 region: CASAGAAYEQYF. For the CDR3, the DNA is TGTGCCAGCGCAGGGGCGGCCTACGAGCAGTACTTC.

The V and J genes are TRBV20-1 and TRBJ2-5; no firm D call. This CDR3 contains 12 residues. Germline CDR1 is DFQATT and CDR2 is SNEGSKA (reference sequence). Trimming removed 6 bases at V and 5 bases at J, with 13 bases between. The CDR3 nucleotides are TGCAGTGCCCCCCGTATGAGGGAGACCCAGTACTTC. This sequence encodes CSAPRMRETQYF.

This clonotype occurred many times. The genes are TRBV7-6 and TRBJ2-1; D is uncertain. This CDR3 spans 15 amino acids. Deletions cut 4 bases from V and 5 bases from J, with 15 bases between. Germline V CDR1 and CDR2: SGHVS, FNYEAQ. The CDR3 loop is CASSSSPGRNNEQFF. In DNA form, the CDR3 reads TGTGCCAGCAGCTCCTCACCCGGCAGAAACAATGAGCAGTTCTTC.

This clonotype appeared many times. CDR3 in DNA: TGCAGTGCTAGAGCTTCGGGTCGGGGGAACACCATATATTTT. Its protein is CSARASGRGNTIYF. The chain couples TRBV20-1 to TRBJ1-3; D is possibly TRBD1 (5 bases). The CDR3 has 14 amino acids. The V gene's germline CDR1 is DFQATT and CDR2 SNEGSKA (reference sequence). The V end lost 1 base, the J end lost 7 bases, and 14 bases lay between the germline ends.

This clonotype was picked up many times. The chain has TRBV20-1 and TRBJ2-4, with TRBD1 matching over 8 bases. This CDR3 region has 18 residues. V shed 2 bases and J 1 base; nucleotides not matched to a gene: 13. Germline V gives CDR1 DFQATT, CDR2 SNEGSKA (reference sequence). CDR3 sequence reads: CSARPPRPGGAAKNIQYF. The DNA of the CDR3 is TGCAGTGCTAGACCCCCTCGCCCAGGGGGCGCGGCCAAAAACATTCAGTACTTC.

This clonotype was seen ten or more times. The chain is built from TRBV6-5 and TRBJ2-3; 7 positions match TRBD2. The trim removed 2 bases at V and 3 bases at J, leaving 8 bases unmatched. The V gene's germline CDR1 is MNHEY and CDR2 SVGAGI. The CDR3 extends over 16 amino acids. In DNA, the CDR3 is TGTGCCAGCAGTTACGGCGGGGGAGCGGATACAGATACGCAGTATTTT. It yields the protein CASSYGGGADTDTQYF.

This clonotype has a handful of counts. The chain uses TRBV11-3 and TRBJ1-1; TRBD1 is a possible D gene (6 bases). Germline loops: CDR1 SGHNT, CDR2 YENEEA. This CDR3 is 17 amino acids long. Between the trimmed V and J ends, which lost 4 bases and 0 bases, there was a span of 18 bases. The CDR3 nucleotides are TGTGCCAGCAGCTCTGAAGGAGAATGGGACATGAACACTGAAGCTTTCTTT. This encodes CASSSEGEWDMNTEAFF.

This clonotype was picked up a small number of times. V gene TRBV6-1 combines with J gene TRBJ2-6; possibly TRBD1 for D (6 bases). The germline V gene encodes CDR1 MNHNS and CDR2 SASEGT. The CDR3 is 15 amino acids. The V and J ends lost 8 bases and 0 bases respectively, with 11 bases between them. The CDR3 coding sequence is TGTGCCAGCGAGTTGGGGGCCTCTGGGGCCAACGTCCTGACTTTC. Its protein product is CASELGASGANVLTF.

At least ten counts were recorded for this clonotype. The chain joins TRBV3-1 to TRBJ2-1; D not resolved. In germline, CDR1 is LGHDT, CDR2 YNNKEL (reference sequence). With 1 base removed from V and 5 bases from J, the gap between germline ends came to 6 bases. The CDR3 spans 13 residues. The DNA of the CDR3 is TGTGCCAGCAGCCAAGGACGGAACAATGAGCAGTTCTTC. This gives the protein CASSQGRNNEQFF.

There are a few counts of this clonotype. The chain recombines TRBV9 with TRBJ2-2; 12 positions agree with TRBD2. The CDR3 consists of 18 residues. Germline CDR1 and CDR2: SGDLS and YYNGEE. The V and J ends lost 2 bases and 3 bases, in that order; junction bases with no gene match: 8. The CDR3 DNA reads TGTGCCAGCAGCGTCGGTCCGGGGACTAGCGGGTACACCGGGGAGCTGTTTTTT. Protein sequence: CASSVGPGTSGYTGELFF.

This clonotype was detected only a few times. The rearrangement links TRBV7-9 to TRBJ1-2; 8 nucleotides line up with TRBD1. Germline V lookup: CDR1 SEHNR, CDR2 FQNEAQ (reference sequence). With V trimmed by 5 bases and J by 1 base, 3 bases remained unmatched. This CDR3 spans 14 amino acids. CDR3 in DNA: TGTGCCAGCAGCCGACAGGGGTTTAACTATGGCTACACCTTC. Protein sequence: CASSRQGFNYGYTF.

This clonotype was detected a few times. The V gene is TRBV24-1, the J gene TRBJ2-7; D remains ambiguous. The V end lost 3 bases, the J end lost 6 bases, and 17 bases lay between the germline ends. Germline V CDR1 and CDR2: KGHDR, SFDVKD. The CDR3 sequence is 15 residues long. The CDR3 protein is CATSDAFGPLSEQYF. The CDR3, as DNA: TGTGCCACCAGTGATGCGTTTGGCCCCCTATCCGAGCAGTACTTC.

This clonotype has more than one count but fewer than ten. The V gene is TRBV7-3, the J gene TRBJ2-1; 7 bases align to TRBD2. Germline CDR1 is SGHTA and CDR2 is FQGTGA. The length of the CDR3 is 16 residues. J lost 2 bases, V lost 1 base, and 5 bases had no gene match. The CDR3 here is CASSLNGGSTYNEQFF. CDR3 coding DNA: TGTGCCAGCAGCTTAAATGGCGGGAGCACCTACAATGAGCAGTTCTTC.

The chain has TRBV6-1 and TRBJ1-1; D might be TRBD1 (5 bases). Deletions cut 6 bases from V and 1 base from J, with 12 bases between. There are 14 residues in the CDR3. Germline V lookup: CDR1 MNHNS, CDR2 SASEGT. CDR3 coding DNA: TGTGCCAGCAGACCGGGGCAGGCGAACACTGAAGCTTTCTTT. It encodes CASRPGQANTEAFF.

The V and J genes are TRBV7-9 and TRBJ1-2, with a tentative D call TRBD1 (6 bases). V lost 5 bases and J lost 8, with 18 bases in between. The germline V gene has CDR1 SEHNR and CDR2 FQNEAQ (reference sequence). This CDR3 has 14 amino acids. This CDR3 is CASSLPRGGGGYTF. The CDR3 region has the DNA TGTGCCAGCAGCCTACCCAGGGGAGGCGGCGGCTACACCTTC.

This clonotype has a handful of counts. The chain carries TRBV19 and TRBJ1-6; perhaps TRBD1 as D (6 bases). Looked up from germline, CDR1 is LNHDA and CDR2 is SQIVND (reference sequence). Trimming took off 8 bases at V and 10 bases at J, with 15 bases between the two ends. CDR3 size: 13 residues. In DNA form, the CDR3 reads TGTGCCAGTGAAGAGGGGGGTAAATCACCCCTCCACTTT. Translated, it gives CASEEGGKSPLHF.